The 23 T cell receptor beta chains in this list originate from one sample, sequenced in a study of cytomegalovirus exposure and HLA in healthy donors. Use of 60 Vbeta and 13 Jbeta primers characterized the PCR. Data came from immunoSEQ multiplex PCR; TCRdb stores just in-frame clones and leaves some out. Its listing shows roughly 190,000 clones. The sequenced sample was PBMCs. The receptor source for this set is a man aged 30 to 39 in good health and CMV-seronegative.

The V and J genes are TRBV5-4 and TRBJ2-7; the match to TRBD2 covers 8 bases. Trimming at V came to 7 bases and at J to 7 bases, leaving 13 bases not matched to a gene. The CDR3 consists of 14 residues. Germline assignment: CDR1 SGHNT and CDR2 YYREEE (reference sequence). CDR3 residues: CASGLTGGPNEQYF. CDR3 nucleotides: TGTGCCAGCGGGTTGACGGGAGGGCCTAATGAGCAGTACTTC.

The rearrangement joins TRBV9 to TRBJ2-7; possibly TRBD2 for D (7 bases). Trimming left V 5 bases short and J 5 bases short, with 20 bases between. CDR1 and CDR2 (germline): SGDLS, YYNGEE. This CDR3 spans 15 amino acids. DNA of the CDR3: TGTGCCAGCAGTTTAGGGGGGGGCACGGTACACGAGCAGTACTTC. This codes for CASSLGGGTVHEQYF.

The chain recombines TRBV10-3 with TRBJ1-2, with 8 bases lining up with TRBD1. The V gene end was trimmed by 0 bases and the J gene end by 6 bases; junction bases not matched to a gene: 12. The CDR3 length is 17 residues. Germline CDR1 ENHRY, CDR2 SYGVKD. This CDR3 reads CAISESNGRGPANGYTF. For the CDR3, the DNA is TGTGCCATCAGTGAGTCGAACGGCAGGGGGCCTGCGAATGGCTACACCTTC.

The chain links TRBV21-1 to TRBJ1-2; the table's D call TRBD1 went unverified against the DNA. TRBV21-1 is annotated as a pseudogene. The CDR3 is 14 amino acids. The CDR3 DNA is TGTGCCAGCAGCAAATTAGTGACAGGGTCTGGCTACACCTTC. This gives the protein CASSKLVTGSGYTF.

The V gene is TRBV28, the J gene TRBJ1-2; 9 bases match TRBD1. The CDR3 extends over 15 amino acids. Germline values: CDR1 MDHEN, CDR2 SYDVKM. J lost 7 bases, V lost 2 bases, and 8 bases had no gene match. CDR3 sequence: CASSLQRDREIGYTF. In DNA form, the CDR3 reads TGTGCCAGCAGTTTACAGCGGGACAGGGAAATTGGCTACACCTTC.

The chain recombines TRBV19 with TRBJ1-6; the match to TRBD1 covers 7 bases. There are 14 residues in the CDR3. With 6 bases clipped from V and 10 bases from J, the junction kept 9 bases outside the gene matches. Germline V lookup: CDR1 LNHDA, CDR2 SQIVND (reference sequence). The CDR3 is CASSQQGLGSPLHF. The DNA for the CDR3 is TGTGCCAGTAGCCAACAGGGGCTCGGCTCACCCCTCCACTTT.

CDR3 sequence (DNA): TGTGCCAGCAGCGCGCCCGGGACAGGGGCCAATTTGAAGGGTTCACCCCTCCACTTT. Protein product: CASSAPGTGANLKGSPLHF. V is TRBV7-9 and J is TRBJ1-6; 10 bases are shared with TRBD1. The germline V gene has CDR1 SEHNR and CDR2 FQNEAQ (reference sequence). The CDR3 extends over 19 amino acids. V was clipped by 5 bases and J by 9 bases; unmatched bases: 19.

The chain joins TRBV6-1 to TRBJ1-5; 12 bases agree with TRBD1. The J segment lost 5 bases and the V segment lost 6 bases, leaving 2 bases of the junction unmatched. Germline values: CDR1 MNHNS, CDR2 SASEGT. The CDR3 has 14 residues. The CDR3 DNA is TGTGCCAGCAGCGGGACAGGGGGCGATCAGCCCCAGCATTTT. Encoded protein: CASSGTGGDQPQHF.

The rearrangement joins TRBV30 to TRBJ1-5; 7 bases match TRBD1. Germline-derived CDR1 and CDR2 are GTSNPN and SVGIG (reference sequence). CDR3 size: 14 residues. The V and J ends lost 0 bases and 6 bases, in that order; junction bases with no gene match: 5. As DNA, the CDR3 is TGTGCCTGGAGTGTAGGCCAGGGGGGTCAGCCCCAGCATTTT. It yields the protein CAWSVGQGGQPQHF.

The chain carries TRBV30 and TRBJ2-7, with 9 bases identical to TRBD2. The germline CDR1 and CDR2 sequences are GTSNPN and SVGIG (reference sequence). Trimming at V came to 7 bases and at J to 3 bases, leaving 7 bases not matched to a gene. The CDR3 length is 13 residues. Here the CDR3 reads CASGRGGLYEQYF. In nucleotides, the CDR3 is TGTGCCTCCGGGCGGGGGGGCCTCTACGAGCAGTACTTC.

The CDR3 region is CASSTSTGYMNTEAFF. The CDR3 bases are TGCGCCAGCAGCACGTCGACAGGGTATATGAACACTGAAGCTTTCTTT. The V and J genes are TRBV4-3 and TRBJ1-1; 7 bases are a match to TRBD1. Trimming at V came to 5 bases and at J to 0 bases, leaving 9 bases not matched to a gene. The CDR3 spans 16 residues. Germline V gives CDR1 LGHNA, CDR2 YSLEER.

The J gene is TRBJ2-3, the V gene TRBV30; 9 positions agree with TRBD2. CDR3 length: 14 amino acids. With 5 bases clipped from V and 4 bases from J, the junction kept 7 bases outside the gene matches. CDR1 is GTSNPN and CDR2 is SVGIG in the germline V gene (reference sequence). CDR3 nucleotides: TGTGCCTGGGCGCGGGGGGGCCCCTCAGATACGCAGTATTTT. It yields the protein CAWARGGPSDTQYF. Complete variable domain (other parts from reference TRBV30 and TRBJ2-3): SQTIHQWPATLVQPVGSPLSLECTVEGTSNPNLYWYRQAAGRGLQLLFYSVGIGQISSEVPQNLSASRPQDRQFILSSKKLLLSDSGFYLCAWARGGPSDTQYFGPGTRLTVL.

CDR3 sequence (DNA): TGTGCCAGCAGCGTACAAGCGGGAGGGACTAACATTCAGTACTTC. The encoded protein is CASSVQAGGTNIQYF. The gene calls are TRBV9 and TRBJ2-4; 10 nucleotides line up with TRBD2. Germline V gives CDR1 SGDLS, CDR2 YYNGEE. V gave up 1 base and J gave up 7 bases; unmatched junction bases: 5. This CDR3 is built from 15 residues. The variable domain in full, with the rest retrieved from reference TRBV9 and TRBJ2-4, is DSGVTQTPKHLITATGQRVTLRCSPRSGDLSVYWYQQSLDQGLQFLIQYYNGEERAKGNILERFSAQQFPDLHSELNLSSLELGDSALYFCASSVQAGGTNIQYFGAGTRLSVL.

This sequence joins TRBV6-4 and TRBJ1-5; TRBD1 aligns across 7 bases. This CDR3 spans 15 amino acids. Germline-derived CDR1 and CDR2 are MRHNA and SNTAGT. V shed 6 bases and J 1 base; nucleotides not matched to a gene: 6. CDR3 DNA: TGTGCCAGCAGACGGACAGGAGAAAGCAATCAGCCCCAGCATTTT. Its translation: CASRRTGESNQPQHF.

This chain joins TRBV4-1 and TRBJ2-5, with TRBD1 matching 8 bases. The tail of the sequence fits TRBJ2-7 better, so the J call may be wrong. The CDR3 spans 15 residues. Germline V gene data show CDR1 as MGHRA and CDR2 as YSYEKL. The CDR3 bases are TGCGCCAGCAGCACGCGACAGGGGTCAGCCTACGAGCAGTACTTC. Its translation: CASSTRQGSAYEQYF.

This chain connects TRBV2 to TRBJ2-1; D is perhaps TRBD2 (6 bases). This CDR3 has 12 amino acids. Germline V CDR1 and CDR2: SNHLY, FYNNEI. The V end lost 11 bases, the J end lost 7 bases, and 15 bases lay between the germline ends. The chain's CDR3 is CASRRERNEQFF. CDR3 DNA sequence: TGTGCCTCGCGGAGGGAAAGAAATGAGCAGTTCTTC.

V usage is TRBV21-1 and J usage is TRBJ1-6. TRBV21-1 is reported as a pseudogene. This CDR3 is built from 13 residues. This CDR3 reads CASSKVPEGSLHF. The DNA of the CDR3 is TGTGCCAGCAGCAAAGTCCCAGAGGGCTCCCTCCACTTT.

The chain combines TRBV6-1 with TRBJ1-2; D possibly corresponds to TRBD1 (6 bases). Trimming stripped 6 bases from V and 4 bases from J, with 18 bases between. The CDR3 has 15 amino acids. The germline CDR1 and CDR2 sequences are MNHNS and SASEGT. Here the CDR3 reads CASSPTPTGIYGYTF. In DNA form, the CDR3 reads TGTGCCAGCAGCCCGACCCCGACAGGAATCTATGGCTACACCTTC.

This chain links TRBV6-6 with TRBJ2-3; unclear D gene. Trimming shortened V by 7 bases and J by 4 bases, and 6 bases separated the two germline ends. The CDR3 contains 11 residues. Germline V CDR1 and CDR2: MNHNY, SVGAGI (reference sequence). CDR3 amino acids: CASKTADTQYF. The CDR3 DNA is TGTGCCAGCAAAACTGCAGATACGCAGTATTTT.

This sequence joins TRBV27 and TRBJ2-1; D is perhaps TRBD2 (6 bases). Germline loops: CDR1 MNHEY, CDR2 SMNVEV (reference sequence). CDR3 size: 14 residues. Trimming left V 6 bases short and J 5 bases short, with 14 bases between. The DNA for the CDR3 is TGTGCCAGCAGACGTGCGGGGATCAACAATGAGCAGTTCTTC. As protein: CASRRAGINNEQFF.

The chain recombines TRBV6-5 with TRBJ1-2; a weak D match, TRBD1 (5 bases). Germline lookup yields CDR1 MNHEY and CDR2 SVGAGI. The CDR3 loop spans 14 amino acids. With 6 bases removed from V and 3 bases from J, the gap between germline ends came to 14 bases. This chain's CDR3 is CASSPSGGYYGYTF. In DNA, the CDR3 is TGTGCCAGCAGCCCATCCGGGGGGTACTATGGCTACACCTTC.

The chain couples TRBV27 to TRBJ2-7; D uncertain. V was cut by 3 bases and J by 4 bases, with 10 bases left in between. Germline-derived CDR1 and CDR2 are MNHEY and SMNVEV (reference sequence). The CDR3 spans 13 residues. CDR3: CASSFGRIYEQYF. In DNA, the CDR3 is TGTGCCAGCAGTTTTGGCAGGATTTACGAGCAGTACTTC.

This chain uses TRBV5-1 with TRBJ2-1, with 13 nucleotides matching TRBD2. This CDR3 contains 18 residues. The germline CDR1 and CDR2 sequences are SGHRS and YFSETQ. With V trimmed by 3 bases and J by 8 bases, 14 bases remained unmatched. The CDR3 sequence is CASSSDRLTSGRLDEQFF. The CDR3 nucleotides are TGCGCCAGCAGCTCGGATAGACTGACTAGCGGGAGGTTGGATGAGCAGTTCTTC. The whole variable domain, remainder taken from reference TRBV5-1 and TRBJ2-1, is KAGVTQTPRYLIKTRGQQVTLSCSPISGHRSVSWYQQTPGQGLQFLFEYFSETQRNKGNFPGRFSGRQFSNSRSEMNVSTLELGDSALYLCASSSDRLTSGRLDEQFFGPGTRLTVL.